This TCR beta chain emerged from a study of cytomegalovirus exposure and HLA in healthy donors. Overall study findings and caveats: Productive rates of about 87% or about 30% were seen for most TCR beta V segments in an earlier analysis. The investigators catalogued 150 or so TCR beta chains as cytomegalovirus-associated. CMV antigen specificity was confirmed in vitro for a few CMV-associated chains. It is likely that the observed cluster of highly shared sequence variants was a sequencing artifact.

PCR amplification relied on 60 Vbeta primers (plus 13 Jbeta primers). Sequenced by immunoSEQ multiplex PCR; TCRdb stores in-frame clones only, minus some. This sample yields fewer than 150,000 clones, of which under 80% are seen a single time; about 2.5% belongs to the top ten. V lost 3 bases to trimming and J lost 3 bases, with 9 bases between them. Germline CDR1 and CDR2: SGHAT and FQNNGV. The CDR3 sequence is 13 residues long. Of note for this clone: What it recognizes is unknown.

The sequenced sample consisted of PBMCs. The source of this sequence is a male donor in good health and CMV-seronegative. The genes are TRBV11-2 and TRBJ2-7, with D possibly TRBD2 on 6 matching bases. In DNA, the CDR3 is TGTGCCAGCAGCTTTGATAGCGGCTACGAGCAGTACTTC. This codes for CASSFDSGYEQYF.